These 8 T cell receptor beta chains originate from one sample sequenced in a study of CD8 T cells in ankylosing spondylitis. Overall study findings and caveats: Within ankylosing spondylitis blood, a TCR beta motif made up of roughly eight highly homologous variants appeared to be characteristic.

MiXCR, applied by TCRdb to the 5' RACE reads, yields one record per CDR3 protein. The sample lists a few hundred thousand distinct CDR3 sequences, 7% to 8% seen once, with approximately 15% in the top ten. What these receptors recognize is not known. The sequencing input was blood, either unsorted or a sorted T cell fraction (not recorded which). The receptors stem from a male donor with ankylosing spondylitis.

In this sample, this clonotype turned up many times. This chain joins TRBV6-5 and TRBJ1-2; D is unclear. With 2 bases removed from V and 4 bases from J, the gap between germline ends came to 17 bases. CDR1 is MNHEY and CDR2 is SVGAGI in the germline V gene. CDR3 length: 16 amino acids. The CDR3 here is CASSYRHSAAGYGYTF. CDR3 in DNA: TGTGCCAGCAGTTACCGACACTCAGCGGCGGGCTATGGCTACACCTTC.

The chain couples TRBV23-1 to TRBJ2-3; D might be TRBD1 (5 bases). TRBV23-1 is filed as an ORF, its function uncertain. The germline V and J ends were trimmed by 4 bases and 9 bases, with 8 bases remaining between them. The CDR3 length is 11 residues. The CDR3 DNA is TGCGCCAGCAGTCTTAAGGGGACGCAGTATTTT. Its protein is CASSLKGTQYF.

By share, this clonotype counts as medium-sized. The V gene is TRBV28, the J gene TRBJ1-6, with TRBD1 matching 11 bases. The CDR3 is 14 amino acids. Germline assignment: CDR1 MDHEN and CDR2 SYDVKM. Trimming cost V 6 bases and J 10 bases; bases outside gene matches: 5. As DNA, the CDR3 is TGTGCCAGCAGACCGGGACAGGGGGGCTCACCCCTCCACTTT. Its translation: CASRPGQGGSPLHF.

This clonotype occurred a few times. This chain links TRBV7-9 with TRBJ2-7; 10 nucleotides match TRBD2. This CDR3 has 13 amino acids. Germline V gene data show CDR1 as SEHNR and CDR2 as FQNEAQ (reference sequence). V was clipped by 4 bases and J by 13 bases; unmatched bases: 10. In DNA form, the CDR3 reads TGTGCCAGCAGCTCCGGACTAGCGGCGCGCCTATACTTC. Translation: CASSSGLAARLYF.

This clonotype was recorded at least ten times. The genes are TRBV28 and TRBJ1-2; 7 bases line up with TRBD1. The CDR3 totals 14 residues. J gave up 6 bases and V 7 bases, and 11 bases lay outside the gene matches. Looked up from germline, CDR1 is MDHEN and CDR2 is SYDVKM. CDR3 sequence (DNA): TGTGCCAGCACCTTCTACAGGGGATTTGATGGCTACACCTTC. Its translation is CASTFYRGFDGYTF.

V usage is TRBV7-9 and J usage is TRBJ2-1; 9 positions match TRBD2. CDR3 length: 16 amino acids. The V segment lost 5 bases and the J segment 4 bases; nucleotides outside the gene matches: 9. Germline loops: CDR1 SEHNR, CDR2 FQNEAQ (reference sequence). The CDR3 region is CASSPLLAGRYNEQFF. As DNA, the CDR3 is TGTGCCAGCAGCCCCCTGCTAGCGGGGAGATACAATGAGCAGTTCTTC. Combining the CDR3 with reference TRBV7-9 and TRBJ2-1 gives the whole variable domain DTGVSQNPRHKITKRGQNVTFRCDPISEHNRLYWYRQTLGQGPEFLTYFQNEAQLEKSRLLSDRFSAERPKGSFSTLEIQRTEQGDSAMYLCASSPLLAGRYNEQFFGPGTRLTVL.

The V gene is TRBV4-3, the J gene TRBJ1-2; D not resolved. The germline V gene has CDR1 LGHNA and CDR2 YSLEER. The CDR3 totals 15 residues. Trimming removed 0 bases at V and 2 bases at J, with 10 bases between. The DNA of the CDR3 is TGCGCCAGCAGCCAAGAAGAAGGGCCCAACTATGGCTACACCTTC. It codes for CASSQEEGPNYGYTF.

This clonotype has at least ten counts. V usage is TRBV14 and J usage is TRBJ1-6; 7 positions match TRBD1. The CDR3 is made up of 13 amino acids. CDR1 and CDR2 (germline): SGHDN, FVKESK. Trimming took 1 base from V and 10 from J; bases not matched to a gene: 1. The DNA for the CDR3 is TGTGCCAGCAGCCAAGGACAGGGCTCACCCCTCCACTTT. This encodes CASSQGQGSPLHF.